This T cell receptor beta chain emerged from a study of blood T cells in healthy people across ages. At the level of the study: Using template switching, researchers captured about one barcoded beta molecule for each two T cells. Study observations and caveats: A roughly linear fall in TCR beta diversity per million T cells was seen with increasing age. PBMCs left unsorted prevented a conclusive naive versus antigen-experienced comparison.

Alongside a J-beta primer mix, a sample-barcoded 5' primer served in a second PCR lasting about 7 to 12 cycles. One entry per CDR3 protein results from TCRdb running MiXCR on the 5' RACE reads. The profile shows some 1.5 million distinct CDR3 sequences, 28% of them singletons. Of note for this clonotype: Its antigen is still unknown.

Source material: blood. The sequence derives from a woman aged 25-40 years in good health.

The CDR3 DNA sequence: TGCGCCAGCAGCCGACTATCAAGCGGCAATGAGCAGTTCTTC. The encoded protein is CASSRLSSGNEQFF. V gene TRBV5-1 combines with J gene TRBJ2-1; maybe TRBD2 (5 bases). This CDR3 spans 14 amino acids. In germline, CDR1 is SGHRS, CDR2 YFSETQ. Trimming left V 4 bases short and J 6 bases short, with 14 bases between. Full variable domain (remainder filled in from reference TRBV5-1 and TRBJ2-1): KAGVTQTPRYLIKTRGQQVTLSCSPISGHRSVSWYQQTPGQGLQFLFEYFSETQRNKGNFPGRFSGRQFSNSRSEMNVSTLELGDSALYLCASSRLSSGNEQFFGPGTRLTVL.